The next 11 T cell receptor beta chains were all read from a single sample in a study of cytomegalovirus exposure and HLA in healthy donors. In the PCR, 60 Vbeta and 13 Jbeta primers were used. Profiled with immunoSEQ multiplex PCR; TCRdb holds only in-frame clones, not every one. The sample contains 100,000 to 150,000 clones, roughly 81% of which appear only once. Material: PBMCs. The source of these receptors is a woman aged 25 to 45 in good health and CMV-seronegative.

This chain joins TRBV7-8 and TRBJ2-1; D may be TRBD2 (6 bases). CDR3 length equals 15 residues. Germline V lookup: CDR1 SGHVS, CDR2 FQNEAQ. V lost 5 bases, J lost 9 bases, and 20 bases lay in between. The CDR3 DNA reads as TGTGCCAGCAGCCATGCAGTGGTGACTAGTAGTGAGCAGTTCTTC. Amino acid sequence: CASSHAVVTSSEQFF.

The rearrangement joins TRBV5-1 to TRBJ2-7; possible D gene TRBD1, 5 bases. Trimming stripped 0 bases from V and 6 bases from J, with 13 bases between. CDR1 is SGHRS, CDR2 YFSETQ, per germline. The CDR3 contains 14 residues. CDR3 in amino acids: CASSLGRALTEQYF. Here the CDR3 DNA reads TGCGCCAGCAGCTTGGGCAGGGCCCTCACCGAGCAGTACTTC. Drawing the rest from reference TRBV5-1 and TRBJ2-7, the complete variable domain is KAGVTQTPRYLIKTRGQQVTLSCSPISGHRSVSWYQQTPGQGLQFLFEYFSETQRNKGNFPGRFSGRQFSNSRSEMNVSTLELGDSALYLCASSLGRALTEQYFGPGTRLTVT.

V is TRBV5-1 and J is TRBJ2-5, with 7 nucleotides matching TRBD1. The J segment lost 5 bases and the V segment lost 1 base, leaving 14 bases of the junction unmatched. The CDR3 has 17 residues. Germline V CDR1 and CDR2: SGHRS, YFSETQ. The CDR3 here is CASSLFVSGGIMETQYF. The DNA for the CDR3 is TGCGCCAGCAGCTTGTTCGTCTCAGGGGGAATAATGGAGACCCAGTACTTC.

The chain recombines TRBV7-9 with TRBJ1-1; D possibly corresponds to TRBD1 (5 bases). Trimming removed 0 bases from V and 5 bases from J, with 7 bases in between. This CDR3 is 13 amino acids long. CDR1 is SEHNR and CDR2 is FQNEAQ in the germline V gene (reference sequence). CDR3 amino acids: CASSLAQGTEAFF. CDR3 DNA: TGTGCCAGCAGCTTAGCCCAGGGTACTGAAGCTTTCTTT.

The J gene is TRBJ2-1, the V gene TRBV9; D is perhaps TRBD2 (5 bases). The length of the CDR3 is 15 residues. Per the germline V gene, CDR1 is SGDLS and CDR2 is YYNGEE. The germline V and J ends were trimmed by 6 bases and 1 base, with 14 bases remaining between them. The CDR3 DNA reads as TGTGCCAGCACTCCCCGGGGAGAGTCCTACAATGAGCAGTTCTTC. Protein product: CASTPRGESYNEQFF.

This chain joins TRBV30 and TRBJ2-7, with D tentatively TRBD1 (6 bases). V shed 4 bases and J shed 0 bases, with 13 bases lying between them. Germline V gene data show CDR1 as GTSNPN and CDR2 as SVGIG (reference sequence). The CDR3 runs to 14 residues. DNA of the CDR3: TGTGCCTGGAAAAGACAGGTCACCTCCTACGAGCAGTACTTC. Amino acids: CAWKRQVTSYEQYF. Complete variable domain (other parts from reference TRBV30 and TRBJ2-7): SQTIHQWPATLVQPVGSPLSLECTVEGTSNPNLYWYRQAAGRGLQLLFYSVGIGQISSEVPQNLSASRPQDRQFILSSKKLLLSDSGFYLCAWKRQVTSYEQYFGPGTRLTVT.

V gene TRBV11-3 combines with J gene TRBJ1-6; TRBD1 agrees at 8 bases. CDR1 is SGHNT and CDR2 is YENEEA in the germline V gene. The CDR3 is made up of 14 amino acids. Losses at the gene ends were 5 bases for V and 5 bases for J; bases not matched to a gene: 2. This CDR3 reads CASSRQGNNSPLHF. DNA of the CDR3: TGTGCCAGCAGCCGACAGGGGAATAATTCACCCCTCCACTTT. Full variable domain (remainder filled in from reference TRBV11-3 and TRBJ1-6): EAGVVQSPRYKIIEKKQPVAFWCNPISGHNTLYWYLQNLGQGPELLIRYENEEAVDDSQLPKDRFSAERLKGVDSTLKIQPAELGDSAVYLCASSRQGNNSPLHFGNGTRLTVT.

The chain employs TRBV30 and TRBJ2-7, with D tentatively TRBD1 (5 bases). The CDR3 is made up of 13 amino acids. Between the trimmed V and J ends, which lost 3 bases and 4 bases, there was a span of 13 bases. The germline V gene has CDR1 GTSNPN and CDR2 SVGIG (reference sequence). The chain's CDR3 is CAWRSSGNYEQYF. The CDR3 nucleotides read TGTGCCTGGAGGTCCTCAGGGAATTACGAGCAGTACTTC.

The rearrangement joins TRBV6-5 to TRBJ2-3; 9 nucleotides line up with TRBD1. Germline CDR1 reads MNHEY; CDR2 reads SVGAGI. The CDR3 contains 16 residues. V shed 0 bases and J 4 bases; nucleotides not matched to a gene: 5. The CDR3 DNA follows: TGTGCCAGCAGTTACTCCGGACAGGGGACCCCAGATACGCAGTATTTT. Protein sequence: CASSYSGQGTPDTQYF.

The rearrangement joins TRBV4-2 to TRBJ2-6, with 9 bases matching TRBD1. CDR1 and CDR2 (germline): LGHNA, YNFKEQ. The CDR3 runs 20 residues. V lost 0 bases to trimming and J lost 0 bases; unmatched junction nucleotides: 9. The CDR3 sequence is CASSQEAFGTGISGANVLTF. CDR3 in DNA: TGTGCCAGCAGCCAAGAGGCATTCGGGACAGGGATCTCTGGGGCCAACGTCCTGACTTTC.

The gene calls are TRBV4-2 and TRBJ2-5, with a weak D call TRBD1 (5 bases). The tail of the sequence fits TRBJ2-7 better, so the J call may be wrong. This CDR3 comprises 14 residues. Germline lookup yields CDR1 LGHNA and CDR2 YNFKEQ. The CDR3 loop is CASSQDIGDYEQYF. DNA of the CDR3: TGTGCCAGCAGCCAAGATATAGGGGACTACGAGCAGTACTTC.